The 7 T cell receptor beta chains below all came from one sample that was sequenced in a study of regulatory dendritic cells for organ transplantation (dated by TCRdb to 2015 to 2018). For these receptors, no antigen is known. Library creation used the immunoSEQ multiplex PCR assay. TCRdb limited this immuneACCESS table to in-frame rearrangements with V and J called. A share of clones is missing; checked studies link under half to unresolved V genes, and the rest is unexplained. This sample has 20,000 or so clones in its table, and less than 85% of those were observed once. The ten top clones hold 2.5% to 4% of the sample. Sorted T cell subsets were CFSE-labeled and co-cultured for five to six days with allogeneic regulatory or mature dendritic cells at a 1:10 DC:T ratio. The material sequenced was memory CD4+ T cells from blood cultured with regulatory dendritic cells. The sample's cell subset or site label is to be understood as: CD45RO+ memory T cells. These receptors were collected from a human donor in good health.

This chain uses TRBV30 with TRBJ1-3, with D tentatively TRBD1 (5 bases). There are 15 residues in the CDR3. Trimming stripped 0 bases from V and 4 bases from J, with 13 bases between. Looked up from germline, CDR1 is GTSNPN and CDR2 is SVGIG (reference sequence). The CDR3 loop is CAWSVGTGSGNTIYF. For the CDR3, the DNA is TGTGCCTGGAGTGTCGGGACCGGCTCGGGAAACACCATATATTTT.

This chain connects TRBV7-8 to TRBJ2-1; 8 nucleotides align to TRBD1. V lost 1 base to trimming and J lost 8 bases; unmatched junction nucleotides: 13. Per the germline V gene, CDR1 is SGHVS and CDR2 is FQNEAQ. This CDR3 has 17 residues. The CDR3, as DNA: TGTGCCAGCAGCTTAGGAGGAGCAGGGGGCATTTATTATGAGCAGTTCTTC. Its translation: CASSLGGAGGIYYEQFF. The whole variable domain, filled in from reference TRBV7-8 and TRBJ2-1, reads GAGVSQSPRYKVAKRGQDVALRCDPISGHVSLFWYQQALGQGPEFLTYFQNEAQLDKSGLPSDRFFAERPEGSVSTLKIQRTQQEDSAVYLCASSLGGAGGIYYEQFFGPGTRLTVL.

The chain couples TRBV7-6 to TRBJ2-7, with 9 bases that match TRBD1. CDR3 length equals 17 residues. Trimming at V came to 5 bases and at J to 1 base, leaving 12 bases not matched to a gene. CDR1 SGHVS and CDR2 FNYEAQ come from the germline V gene. CDR3 nucleotides: TGTGCCAGCAGCGAATACCGCTCGGGACAGGGTTCCTACGAGCAGTACTTC. Protein product: CASSEYRSGQGSYEQYF.

The chain carries TRBV4-1 and TRBJ2-5, with a tentative D call TRBD1 (5 bases). The V end lost 1 base, the J end lost 7 bases, and 16 bases lay between the germline ends. The CDR3 sequence is 15 residues long. Germline V gene sequence: CDR1 MGHRA, CDR2 YSYEKL. The DNA of the CDR3 is TGCGCCAGCAGCCAAGGGGGCCCTGGGGAAAGGACCCAGTACTTC. It codes for CASSQGGPGERTQYF.

The gene calls are TRBV6-5 and TRBJ2-7; tentative D call: TRBD2 (6 bases). Per germline, CDR1 MNHEY and CDR2 SVGAGI. The germline V and J ends were trimmed by 1 base and 4 bases, with 14 bases remaining between them. There are 15 residues in the CDR3. The DNA of the CDR3 is TGTGCCAGCAGTTACTTCGGGGGATCTTATTACGAGCAGTACTTC. This sequence encodes CASSYFGGSYYEQYF.

This clone was observed once. The rearrangement links TRBV6-4 to TRBJ2-6; TRBD1 matches 9 bases. CDR3 length equals 17 residues. From germline, CDR1 is MRHNA and CDR2 SNTAGT. The V gene end was trimmed by 5 bases and the J gene end by 0 bases; junction bases not matched to a gene: 5. CDR3 sequence: CASSPMTGGSGANVLTF. DNA of the CDR3: TGTGCCAGCAGTCCGATGACAGGGGGCTCTGGGGCCAACGTCCTGACTTTC.

The chain recombines TRBV2 with TRBJ2-4; no reliable D call. The CDR3 length is 14 residues. The germline V and J ends were trimmed by 7 bases and 0 bases, with 10 bases remaining between them. Germline-derived CDR1 and CDR2 are SNHLY and FYNNEI. The CDR3 nucleotides are TGTGCCAGCATGTATCCCCTAGCCAAAAACATTCAGTACTTC. As protein: CASMYPLAKNIQYF.